This T cell receptor (beta chain) was recovered during a study of neurological immune-mediated disorders. Using its own MiXCR run on the 5' RACE reads, TCRdb lists one record per CDR3 protein. The top ten hold around 2.7% of the sample, which has tens of thousands of distinct CDR3 sequences, roughly 3.3% seen once. This clonotype has a count of ten or more. Its specificity is not known. Study-level results: No CDR3 amino acid sequences were shared by expanded clones across subjects, suggesting private repertoires in all groups.

CDR3 length: 16 amino acids. Germline assignment: CDR1 DFQATT and CDR2 SNEGSKA (reference sequence). V lost 0 bases and J lost 10, with 24 bases in between. The receptor comes from a woman between 50 and 59 years old with multiple sclerosis. The sample comprised PBMCs. This chain joins TRBV20-1 and TRBJ2-5; tentatively, D is TRBD2 (6 bases). CDR3 coding DNA: TGCAGTGCTAGAGATCGCTCGGCGGGGCCGGGTAGAGACCAGTACTTC. It encodes CSARDRSAGPGRDQYF.